The 25 T cell receptor beta chains in this list originate from one sample, sequenced in a study of blood T cell repertoires in COVID-19. Some clones are missing from TCRdb's copy, which holds only in-frame ones; the method was immunoSEQ multiplex PCR. The table records roughly 20,000 clones, roughly 93% of them present only once. The sample comprised peripheral blood. The receptor source for this set is a human donor in a cohort sampled during active COVID-19.

The V and J genes are TRBV30 and TRBJ2-3; TRBD2 matches 7 bases. The CDR3 is made up of 13 amino acids. V dropped 5 bases and J dropped 2; count of bases not matched to a gene: 4. Germline CDR1 GTSNPN, CDR2 SVGIG (reference sequence). Here the CDR3 DNA reads TGTGCCTGGGCGGGGGAGTACACAGATACGCAGTATTTT. This codes for CAWAGEYTDTQYF.

This sequence joins TRBV2 and TRBJ1-2, with unresolved D. The CDR3 is made up of 14 amino acids. Trimming left V 0 bases short and J 7 bases short, with 12 bases between. CDR1 and CDR2 from the germline V gene are SNHLY and FYNNEI. The CDR3 is CASSEARGFGGYTF. CDR3 coding DNA: TGTGCCAGCAGTGAAGCGCGAGGGTTCGGTGGCTACACCTTC.

This clone was seen only a few times. This chain joins TRBV9 and TRBJ1-2; D gene uncertain. Germline V lookup: CDR1 SGDLS, CDR2 YYNGEE. Trimming cost V 2 bases and J 4 bases, with 18 bases left between them. CDR3 length: 16 amino acids. The CDR3 here is CASSVAPQAPSYGYTF. The CDR3 DNA reads as TGTGCCAGCAGCGTGGCCCCCCAGGCCCCAAGCTATGGCTACACCTTC.

The chain uses TRBV5-1 and TRBJ2-1; TRBD1 aligns across 7 bases. The germline V gene has CDR1 SGHRS and CDR2 YFSETQ. Trimming took 2 bases from V and 7 from J; bases not matched to a gene: 9. The CDR3 is 15 amino acids. The CDR3: CASSLKGAFGNEQFF. CDR3 in DNA: TGCGCCAGCAGCTTAAAGGGGGCGTTCGGGAATGAGCAGTTCTTC. Combining the CDR3 with reference TRBV5-1 and TRBJ2-1 gives the whole variable domain KAGVTQTPRYLIKTRGQQVTLSCSPISGHRSVSWYQQTPGQGLQFLFEYFSETQRNKGNFPGRFSGRQFSNSRSEMNVSTLELGDSALYLCASSLKGAFGNEQFFGPGTRLTVL.

The chain employs TRBV11-3 and TRBJ2-1; 8 bases are a match to TRBD2. Germline CDR1 and CDR2: SGHNT and YENEEA. The CDR3 extends over 18 amino acids. Germline trimming cut 1 base from V and 7 bases from J; bases unmatched to any gene: 15. CDR3 in DNA: TGTGCCAGCAGCTTAGGCGGTGGTAGAGCGGGGGATCGGAATGAGCAGTTCTTC. This translates into CASSLGGGRAGDRNEQFF.

J is TRBJ2-2 and V is TRBV11-3; a possible D gene is TRBD2 (6 bases). V lost 5 bases and J 6 bases, leaving 13 bases between the germline ends. Germline V lookup: CDR1 SGHNT, CDR2 YENEEA. The CDR3 extends over 14 amino acids. The DNA for the CDR3 is TGTGCCAGCAGCACAGGCGGGGTATCCGGGGAGCTGTTTTTT. Its translation: CASSTGGVSGELFF. Together with reference TRBV11-3 and TRBJ2-2, the CDR3 gives the full variable domain: EAGVVQSPRYKIIEKKQPVAFWCNPISGHNTLYWYLQNLGQGPELLIRYENEEAVDDSQLPKDRFSAERLKGVDSTLKIQPAELGDSAVYLCASSTGGVSGELFFGEGSRLTVL.

The V call is TRBV28, the J call TRBJ1-5; D ambiguous. V gave up 4 bases and J gave up 7 bases, with 14 bases separating them. Germline V gene lookup returns CDR1 MDHEN and CDR2 SYDVKM. The CDR3 consists of 14 residues. The DNA of the CDR3 is TGTGCCAGCAGTTACCGGGGAATGCCCCAGCCCCAGCATTTT. As protein: CASSYRGMPQPQHF.

V gene TRBV5-1 combines with J gene TRBJ2-2, with 10 bases that match TRBD1. The CDR3 length is 16 residues. Trimming took 3 bases from V and 1 from J; bases not matched to a gene: 3. CDR1 is SGHRS, CDR2 YFSETQ, per germline. CDR3 sequence reads: CASSSRTGGNTGELFF. The CDR3 region has the DNA TGCGCCAGCAGCTCACGGACAGGGGGGAACACCGGGGAGCTGTTTTTT.

The DNA for the CDR3 is TGCAGCGGCTACGGAGGGGGGGGCACAGATACGCAGTATTTT. Its protein is CSGYGGGGTDTQYF. V and J are TRBV29-1 and TRBJ2-3, with D perhaps matching TRBD2 (7 bases). CDR1 and CDR2 from the germline V gene are SQVTM and ANQGSEA. CDR3 length: 14 amino acids. Trimming pared 7 bases from V and 1 base from J, leaving 15 bases between.

The count of this clone is one. The rearrangement uses TRBV3-1 (or the pseudogene TRBV3-2) and TRBJ1-4, with D possibly matching TRBD1 (5 bases). There are 15 residues in the CDR3. Germline assignment: CDR1 LGHDT and CDR2 YNNKEL (reference sequence). The germline V and J ends were trimmed by 1 base and 8 bases, with 14 bases remaining between them. The CDR3 DNA follows: TGTGCCAGCAGCCAAGTTCGCAGGGCCGGGGAAAAACTGTTTTTT. Translated, it gives CASSQVRRAGEKLFF.

This clone was detected once. V gene TRBV12-3 or TRBV12-4 combines with J gene TRBJ1-1, with 7 nucleotides matching TRBD1. Losses at the gene ends were 6 bases for V and 11 bases for J; bases not matched to a gene: 12. The CDR3 contains 13 residues. The CDR3 DNA reads as TGTGCCAGCAGCCCTCCCCCGACAGGGCGTGCTTTCTTT. It specifies CASSPPPTGRAFF.

V is TRBV6-5 and J is TRBJ1-4; D perhaps matches TRBD1 (6 bases). CDR3 length: 13 amino acids. Germline V gives CDR1 MNHEY, CDR2 SVGAGI. Trimming removed 4 bases from V and 7 bases from J, with 10 bases in between. The CDR3 nucleotides are TGTGCCAGCAGTTCGACAGGACCTGAAAAACTGTTTTTT. Translating gives CASSSTGPEKLFF.

This chain uses TRBV7-8 with TRBJ2-3, with D perhaps matching TRBD2 (5 bases). The CDR3 is 14 amino acids. Trimming left V 0 bases short and J 11 bases short, with 15 bases between. The germline V gene has CDR1 SGHVS and CDR2 FQNEAQ. Written as DNA, the CDR3 is TGTGCCAGCAGCTTAGCAAGTCGAGGGAGTGAGCAGTATTTT. This codes for CASSLASRGSEQYF.

This chain connects TRBV27 to TRBJ2-5; TRBD2 aligns across 9 bases. Germline V gene lookup returns CDR1 MNHEY and CDR2 SMNVEV (reference sequence). The CDR3 is 13 amino acids. V lost 5 bases, J lost 6 bases, and 4 bases stayed unmatched. CDR3 region: CASSAGTSKTQYF. CDR3 sequence (DNA): TGTGCCAGCAGTGCCGGGACTAGCAAGACCCAGTACTTC.

V is TRBV5-1 and J is TRBJ2-2; TRBD2 matches at 11 bases. J gave up 5 bases and V 0 bases, and 9 bases lay outside the gene matches. Germline V gene lookup returns CDR1 SGHRS and CDR2 YFSETQ. This CDR3 is built from 18 residues. Here the CDR3 DNA reads TGCGCCAGCAGCTTGGTTGGTAGCGGGAGGGCGGTGACCGGGGAGCTGTTTTTT. Translation: CASSLVGSGRAVTGELFF. Supplemented by reference TRBV5-1 and TRBJ2-2, the full variable domain reads KAGVTQTPRYLIKTRGQQVTLSCSPISGHRSVSWYQQTPGQGLQFLFEYFSETQRNKGNFPGRFSGRQFSNSRSEMNVSTLELGDSALYLCASSLVGSGRAVTGELFFGEGSRLTVL.

This CDR3 is CASSRGNSGNTIYF. CDR3 DNA sequence: TGTGCCAGCAGCAGGGGGAATTCTGGAAACACCATATATTTT. This rearrangement joins TRBV3-1 (or the pseudogene TRBV3-2) to TRBJ1-3; possibly TRBD1 for D (6 bases). V lost 5 bases, J lost 1 base, and 9 bases lay in between. The CDR3 consists of 14 residues. The germline gives CDR1 LGHDT, CDR2 YNNKEL (reference sequence).

This clone appeared a single time. The CDR3 nucleotides read TGTGCCAGCAGTTTATCATATGGGACATCCGAGAACACCGGGGAGCTGTTTTTT. Protein sequence: CASSLSYGTSENTGELFF. The chain uses TRBV27 and TRBJ2-2, with D maybe TRBD1 (6 bases). V was cut by 0 bases and J by 1 base, with 15 bases left in between. Germline V gene sequence: CDR1 MNHEY, CDR2 SMNVEV (reference sequence). The length of the CDR3 is 18 residues.

V usage is TRBV28 and J usage is TRBJ2-7, with 9 bases lining up with TRBD1. CDR3 length: 16 residues. The ends lost 6 bases at V and 3 bases at J; junction bases unmatched: 12. Germline-derived CDR1 and CDR2 are MDHEN and SYDVKM. Here the CDR3 reads CASRVRRGTGIYEQYF. For the CDR3, the DNA is TGTGCCAGCAGGGTGAGACGGGGGACAGGGATCTACGAGCAGTACTTC.

The chain is built from TRBV9 and TRBJ1-3; weak D call: TRBD1 (5 bases). The CDR3 has 17 residues. V shed 0 bases and J shed 3 bases, with 16 bases lying between them. The germline CDR1 and CDR2 sequences are SGDLS and YYNGEE. The CDR3 bases are TGTGCCAGCAGCGTAGAACCCGGGGGAGTCGGTGGAAACACCATATATTTT. Translated: CASSVEPGGVGGNTIYF.

This sequence joins TRBV6-2 or TRBV6-3 and TRBJ2-3, with TRBD1 matching over 9 bases. The CDR3 has 16 amino acids. J lost 3 bases, V lost 4 bases, and 8 bases had no gene match. The germline gives CDR1 MNHEY, CDR2 SVGEGT. The CDR3, as DNA: TGTGCCAGCAGTTCCTTTCGACAGGGGGATACAGATACGCAGTATTTT. It translates to CASSSFRQGDTDTQYF.

This chain uses TRBV10-3 with TRBJ2-5, with a possible D match to TRBD1 (6 bases). Germline lookup yields CDR1 ENHRY and CDR2 SYGVKD. This CDR3 has 14 amino acids. V was cut by 4 bases and J by 2 bases, with 11 bases left in between. This CDR3 is CAISGTGFQETQYF. CDR3 sequence (DNA): TGTGCCATCAGTGGCACAGGGTTTCAAGAGACCCAGTACTTC.

The gene calls are TRBV28 and TRBJ2-1; 7 nucleotides agree with TRBD2. Germline CDR1 is MDHEN and CDR2 is SYDVKM. The CDR3 runs 16 residues. Trimming removed 1 base from V and 1 base from J; junction bases left unmatched: 4. CDR3: CASSLLGGKSYNEQFF. CDR3 DNA: TGTGCCAGCAGTTTATTGGGGGGGAAATCCTACAATGAGCAGTTCTTC.

The chain carries TRBV6-2 or TRBV6-3 and TRBJ2-3; TRBD2 agrees at 9 bases. Trimming took 0 bases from V and 2 from J; bases not matched to a gene: 6. The CDR3 loop spans 17 amino acids. Germline CDR1 is MNHEY and CDR2 is SVGEGT. The CDR3 region is CASSYSKGGGATDTQYF. The DNA for the CDR3 is TGTGCCAGCAGTTACTCGAAGGGCGGGGGGGCCACAGATACGCAGTATTTT.

The gene calls are TRBV15 and TRBJ2-1, with TRBD2 matching 9 bases. J lost 3 bases, V lost 0 bases, and 12 bases had no gene match. The germline V gene has CDR1 LNHNV and CDR2 YYDKDF (reference sequence). The CDR3 contains 19 residues. CDR3 loop: CATSRDPREGPFFYNEQFF. The CDR3 nucleotides read TGTGCCACCAGCAGAGATCCGCGGGAGGGCCCATTTTTCTACAATGAGCAGTTCTTC.

The CDR3 DNA sequence: TGCAGCGTTTCTACCTCATACACCGGGGAGCTGTTTTTT. It codes for CSVSTSYTGELFF. The V gene is TRBV29-1, the J gene TRBJ2-2; no firm D call. CDR3 length: 13 residues. Trimming pared 5 bases from V and 3 bases from J, leaving 10 bases between. Germline-derived CDR1 and CDR2 are SQVTM and ANQGSEA.